These T cell receptor beta chains were read from a single sample in a study of T cells in Graves' hyperthyroidism and ophthalmopathy. One entry per CDR3 protein, called by TCRdb with MiXCR from the multiplex PCR reads. The table records about half a million distinct CDR3 sequences, around 21% of them present only once. Specimen: blood. These receptor sequences come from a man between 18 and 29 years old with Graves' hyperthyroidism. Each CDR3 is given without its conserved first and last residue. The D gene is left open where the match is weak.

j_gene,d_gene,v_gene,CDR3aa
TRBJ2-7,NA,TRBV28,ASRETGISYEQY
TRBJ1-1,NA,TRBV20-1,SARSQMGLPLEAF
TRBJ2-2,NA,TRBV6-1,ASSEARSRFTGELF
TRBJ1-5,TRBD1,TRBV6-1,ASTRTGQKQPQH
TRBJ2-5,TRBD2,TRBV24-1,ATSQTSGGQETQY
TRBJ1-1,NA,TRBV15,ATSRWAGGLRAF
TRBJ1-5,NA,TRBV9,ASSPSGSPNQPQH
TRBJ2-5,NA,TRBV5-5,ASSQTWETQY
TRBJ1-5,NA,TRBV6-1,ASRRRGESQPQH
TRBJ1-2,TRBD1,TRBV18,ASSTGQGGIYGYT
TRBJ2-5,NA,TRBV20-1,SAQPGETQY
TRBJ1-2,NA,TRBV30,AWSVLGTSADNYGYT
TRBJ1-1,NA,TRBV19,ASSMTVGTEAF
TRBJ1-1,NA,TRBV11-2,ASSLARGAF
TRBJ1-1,NA,TRBV30,AWSVRVLLNTEAF
TRBJ2-7,TRBD1,TRBV9,ASSASRYRGPPDEQY
TRBJ2-5,TRBD2,TRBV6-5,ASSYHASGGAETQY
TRBJ1-5,TRBD1,TRBV18,ASSPLGTGNQPQH
TRBJ2-7,NA,TRBV29-1,SVRANYEQY
TRBJ2-2,NA,TRBV30,AWSVGTNTGELF
TRBJ1-1,NA,TRBV7-2,ASSTTLRLPYEAF
TRBJ2-7,TRBD2,TRBV6-2/TRBV6-3,ASSHGLAGYEQY
TRBJ2-2,NA,TRBV15,ATSRDFAGELF
TRBJ2-3,NA,TRBV28,ASNRPSSTDTQY
TRBJ2-2,TRBD1,TRBV30,AWSAWDRGPPGELF
TRBJ1-1,NA,TRBV20-1,SARLRDTEAF
TRBJ1-1,NA,TRBV30,AWRRKRGMNTEAF
TRBJ1-1,NA,TRBV12-3/TRBV12-4,ASSFYPGLNEAF